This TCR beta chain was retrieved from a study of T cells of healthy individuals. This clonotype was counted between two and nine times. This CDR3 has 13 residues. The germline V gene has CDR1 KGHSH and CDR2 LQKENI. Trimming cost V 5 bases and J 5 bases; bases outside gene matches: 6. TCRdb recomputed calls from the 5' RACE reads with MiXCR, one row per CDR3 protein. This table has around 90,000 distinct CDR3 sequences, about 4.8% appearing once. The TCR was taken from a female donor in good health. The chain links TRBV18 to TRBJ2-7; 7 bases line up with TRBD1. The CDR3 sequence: CASSGDSPHEQYF. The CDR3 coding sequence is TGTGCCAGCTCAGGGGACAGCCCTCACGAGCAGTACTTC.